These 14 T cell receptor beta chains originate from one sample sequenced in a study of T cell responses to AZD1222 COVID-19 vaccine. Sequenced by immunoSEQ multiplex PCR; TCRdb stores in-frame clones only, minus some. This table has around 110,000 clones, roughly nine tenths appearing once. The input for sequencing was peripheral blood, taken 28 days after the second AZD1222 dose. These receptors were taken from an adult who received the AZD1222 COVID-19 vaccine.

V gene TRBV27 combines with J gene TRBJ1-4; D perhaps matches TRBD1 (5 bases). The ends were cut back, 5 bases at V and 8 bases at J, with 15 bases in the middle. This CDR3 has 14 residues. CDR1 and CDR2 from the germline V gene are MNHEY and SMNVEV (reference sequence). The CDR3 sequence is CASSEEVWGEKLFF. The DNA of the CDR3 is TGTGCCAGCAGTGAGGAGGTGTGGGGGGAAAAACTGTTTTTT. The full variable domain, rest sourced from reference TRBV27 and TRBJ1-4, is EAQVTQNPRYLITVTGKKLTVTCSQNMNHEYMSWYRQDPGLGLRQIYYSMNVEVTDKGDVPEGYKVSRKEKRNFPLILESPSPNQTSLYFCASSEEVWGEKLFFGSGTQLSVL.

The chain uses TRBV28 and TRBJ2-5; D not certain. V was pared by 2 bases and J by 5 bases, with 9 bases between. CDR1 is MDHEN, CDR2 SYDVKM, per germline. The CDR3 runs 13 residues. CDR3 bases: TGTGCCAGCAGTTTAAAGTTGGGGGAGACCCAGTACTTC. Translation gives CASSLKLGETQYF.

This clone was seen just once. The rearrangement joins TRBV5-1 to TRBJ2-1; TRBD2 is a possible D gene (5 bases). The CDR3 runs to 15 residues. CDR1 is SGHRS and CDR2 is YFSETQ in the germline V gene. The V end was cut by 5 bases, the J end by 1 base, with 13 bases between. The CDR3 nucleotides read TGCGCCAGCAGTCCGGTTCCGGGGTCCTACAATGAGCAGTTCTTC. Its protein is CASSPVPGSYNEQFF.

This chain joins TRBV19 and TRBJ1-5; the match to TRBD1 covers 7 bases. Germline trimming cut 3 bases from V and 4 bases from J; bases unmatched to any gene: 3. The germline V gene encodes CDR1 LNHDA and CDR2 SQIVND (reference sequence). The CDR3 runs to 14 residues. CDR3 in amino acids: CASSIVQGNQPQHF. The CDR3 DNA is TGTGCCAGTAGTATTGTACAGGGGAATCAGCCCCAGCATTTT. Drawing the rest from reference TRBV19 and TRBJ1-5, the complete variable domain is DGGITQSPKYLFRKEGQNVTLSCEQNLNHDAMYWYRQDPGQGLRLIYYSQIVNDFQKGDIAEGYSVSREKKESFPLTVTSAQKNPTAFYLCASSIVQGNQPQHFGDGTRLSIL.

This chain links TRBV27 with TRBJ2-5; possibly TRBD2 for D (5 bases). The germline gives CDR1 MNHEY, CDR2 SMNVEV (reference sequence). CDR3 size: 13 residues. Deletions cut 5 bases from V and 1 base from J, with 8 bases between. CDR3 nucleotide sequence: TGTGCCAGCAGTACGGGAATCCAAGAGACCCAGTACTTC. This translates into CASSTGIQETQYF.

The gene calls are TRBV4-1 and TRBJ1-5; D not resolved. This CDR3 contains 13 residues. V was pared by 0 bases and J by 6 bases, with 6 bases between. CDR1 and CDR2 (germline): MGHRA, YSYEKL. This chain's CDR3 is CASSQDRGQPQHF. The DNA of the CDR3 is TGCGCCAGCAGCCAAGATCGGGGTCAGCCCCAGCATTTT.

This chain uses TRBV27 with TRBJ1-2; possibly TRBD1 for D (5 bases). The V gene lost 4 bases and the J gene lost 8 bases, with 26 bases spanning the gap. CDR1 is MNHEY, CDR2 SMNVEV, per germline (reference sequence). The CDR3 is made up of 17 amino acids. The CDR3 protein is CASSSSNIRVALLGYTF. The CDR3 bases are TGTGCCAGCAGTTCCTCAAATATCAGGGTTGCCCTTTTGGGCTACACCTTC.

The chain uses TRBV7-8 and TRBJ2-7; D may be TRBD1 or TRBD2 (5 bases each). Germline assignment: CDR1 SGHVS and CDR2 FQNEAQ. V lost 5 bases and J 1 base, leaving 18 bases between the germline ends. CDR3 length equals 16 residues. This CDR3 reads CASSVTGAKASYEQYF. The CDR3 DNA reads TGTGCCAGCAGCGTCACCGGGGCCAAAGCGTCCTACGAGCAGTACTTC.

In its sample, this clone was seen once. The chain is built from TRBV6-5 and TRBJ2-7, with a possible D match to TRBD2 (5 bases). The V gene's germline CDR1 is MNHEY and CDR2 SVGAGI. This CDR3 has 14 residues. Trimming left V 6 bases short and J 1 base short, with 13 bases between. The CDR3 sequence: CASSGWRASYEQYF. The CDR3 DNA follows: TGTGCCAGCAGCGGATGGCGGGCTTCCTACGAGCAGTACTTC.

In this sample, this clone turned up a few times. The V and J genes are TRBV5-1 and TRBJ2-1; no firm D call. The CDR3 runs 14 residues. The germline V and J ends were trimmed by 0 bases and 2 bases, with 6 bases remaining between them. Germline V gives CDR1 SGHRS, CDR2 YFSETQ. CDR3 DNA sequence: TGCGCCAGCAGCTTGGACGTTGCCTACAATGAGCAGTTCTTC. This codes for CASSLDVAYNEQFF. Full variable domain (outside the CDR3, taken from reference TRBV5-1 and TRBJ2-1): KAGVTQTPRYLIKTRGQQVTLSCSPISGHRSVSWYQQTPGQGLQFLFEYFSETQRNKGNFPGRFSGRQFSNSRSEMNVSTLELGDSALYLCASSLDVAYNEQFFGPGTRLTVL.

The chain carries TRBV7-2 and TRBJ1-2; no firm D call. V lost 1 base and J lost 3, with 9 bases in between. The CDR3 has 14 residues. Looked up from germline, CDR1 is SGHTA and CDR2 is FQGNSA. This CDR3 reads CASSLVGQHYGYTF. The CDR3 DNA sequence: TGTGCCAGCAGCTTAGTAGGTCAGCACTATGGCTACACCTTC.

This chain joins TRBV11-2 and TRBJ1-3; TRBD1 agrees at 10 bases. Per the germline V gene, CDR1 is SGHAT and CDR2 is FQNNGV. The CDR3 runs 16 residues. Losses at the gene ends were 5 bases for V and 2 bases for J; bases not matched to a gene: 6. The CDR3 reads CASSTRTGGTGNTIYF. In DNA, the CDR3 is TGTGCCAGCAGCACGCGGACAGGGGGGACTGGAAACACCATATATTTT.

The gene calls are TRBV7-3 and TRBJ2-1, with 11 bases that match TRBD2. CDR1 is SGHTA, CDR2 FQGTGA, per germline. V was pared by 3 bases and J by 10 bases, with 8 bases of the junction left unmatched. The CDR3 is 15 residues long. CDR3 coding DNA: TGTGCCAGCAGCTTGTATAGCGGGAGGGTGAGCGAGCAGTTCTTC. It specifies CASSLYSGRVSEQFF.

The chain is built from TRBV30 and TRBJ1-1; D gene unclear. This CDR3 has 12 amino acids. Between the trimmed V and J ends, which lost 1 base and 10 bases, there was a span of 13 bases. Germline CDR1 is GTSNPN and CDR2 is SVGIG (reference sequence). The CDR3 DNA reads as TGTGCCTGGAGTGCGGGGATTCAAGGAGCTTTCTTT. This sequence encodes CAWSAGIQGAFF.